The sequence of this T cell receptor beta chain was determined in a study of cytomegalovirus exposure and HLA in healthy donors listed by TCRdb under 2017. In the study overall: In an earlier analysis of about 560 of the donors, 250 to 300 Gb of sequence data and approximately 100 million unique TCR beta sequences from roughly 200 million T cells were reported. About 320 gigabases of sequencing data and 80 million or so unique TCR sequences were included in an early release covering over 600 HLA-typed donors. The genetic ancestry cluster associated with self-reported Caucasian donors included around 76% of the 398 genotyped donors. The study aimed to test whether signatures of past pathogen exposure could be identified by cataloging public T cell receptors. The study used immunosequencing to profile the T cell repertoires of several hundred subjects and linked those repertoires to cytomegalovirus serostatus. In addition to the first cohort of 650 to 750 subjects, a separate validation cohort of approximately 110 different subjects was used. High-throughput TCR immunosequencing, statistical association of individual TCRs with disease status, and machine learning were combined to predict cytomegalovirus infection status. In a later analysis, previously published TCR beta repertoires from 500 to 750 donors were re-analyzed and high-resolution HLA genotyping was added so that TCR occurrence patterns could be studied. The later analysis used no new phenotypic data to find candidate immune exposures, relying instead on TCR beta sequences and their occurrence across donors. In an earlier analysis of 500 to 650 of the donors, high-throughput TCR beta sequencing was used to judge whether each TCR beta V gene segment behaved as functional or pseudogenic. Donor age, sex, ethnicity and CMV serostatus were compiled together with the repertoire data. Genome-wide SNP genotypes for about 65% of the 666 donors were used in a later genetic analysis, which treated that subset as a discovery cohort. All discovery cohort repertoires had been generated on a single sequencing platform. Both class I and class II loci were covered by HLA typing, at four-digit resolution. The number of typed donors differed by locus: roughly 629-640 for A, B, C, DRB1 and DQB1; approximately 540 for DQA1; some 590 for DPA1; and some 470 for DPB1. About five DR-DQ haplotypes were treated as single units for association and clustering because of strong linkage in the cohort. On average, roughly 250,000 unique TCR beta nucleotide sequences were sequenced per donor among 300 to 500 genotyped donors of the cohort, with approximately 18% of those sequences being non-productive.

V has 3 bases trimmed and J has 7 bases trimmed; junction bases matching no gene number 8. The CDR3 starts with the cysteine, ends with the phenylalanine, and has 16 residues. The only DNA kept is the CDR3, 48 bases in frame from the first base. As encoded in the germline V gene (reference sequence), CDR1 is WNHNN while CDR2 is SYGVQD. In regard to this clone: Its antigen is still unknown.

What the authors observed across the whole study: A further reported finding was that TCR beta sequences accurately predicted the HLA-A and HLA-B alleles for most subjects in the first cohort. In a later analysis, most CMV-associated TCR beta chains were found to appear HLA-restricted, with HLA associations seemingly driven largely by CMV exposure. The authors suggested that the approach could potentially be generalized to other disease states and immunological phenotypes. A cluster of highly shared sequence variants was judged likely to represent a technical artifact of the sequencing pipeline. Roughly uniform sequencing depth across donors was assumed in presence/absence analyses, although this assumption may not hold. The study listed 150 to 200 TCR beta chains as associated with cytomegalovirus. The classifier was reported to diagnose cytomegalovirus status with high specificity and sensitivity in both the original and validation cohorts. HLA typing was unavailable for some donors at each locus, so association tests used only the typed subset. Compared with equally common non-associated chains, HLA-associated TCR beta chains in a later analysis were more clonally expanded and had lower generation probabilities. A later genetic analysis associated a missense DCLRE1C variant with V-gene and J-gene trimming of TCR beta chains, and an independent cohort replicated the association. In a later analysis, TCR association rates were found to vary across HLA loci, with the most associated TCRs seen for DRB1 alleles and the fewest for HLA-C alleles. The earlier analysis of 450 to 700 of the donors excluded some 15 rarely observed V segments, including chromosome 9 orphons, because counts were too low. The only immune exposure information available for the cohort was CMV serostatus. While some public TCRs were present in many individuals, most TCR sequences turned up only very rarely across donors. Broadly in line with IMGT annotations, most TCR beta V segments showed up in productive rearrangements about 87% or about 30% of the time in an earlier analysis of some 590 of the donors. Several of the top co-occurrence clusters appeared to be linked to parvovirus B19, influenza, CMV and Epstein-Barr virus, according to a later analysis. Linkage disequilibrium might explain the correlated functional status among segregating V segments, but an unknown experimental factor could not be excluded. In vitro tests confirmed that a few of the cytomegalovirus-associated TCR beta chains recognize cytomegalovirus antigens. Some IMGT-functional V segments, including TRBV6-2 and TRBV6-3, could not be told apart with the 87-base-pair reads, so those segments were excluded. The cohort was sequenced for TCR beta chains only, and without alpha or paired-chain data the features that could be detected were limited. Compared with the approximately 720-donor mean, donors in an Asian-associated ancestry cluster had fewer N-insertions in productive TCRs, according to a later genetic analysis. Strong co-occurrence of HLA alleles, especially DR and DQ, made assigning TCR associations to individual alleles difficult. A later analysis associated 17,000 or so TCR beta sequences with specific HLA alleles at a false discovery rate of 0.05.

The library was made by the immunoSEQ multiplex PCR assay. For the multiplex PCR, a mixture combining 60 forward primers for TCR Vbeta segments and 13 reverse primers for TCR Jbeta segments was used. The CDR3 region of rearranged TCR beta genes was amplified from genomic DNA by a multiplex PCR assay. Amplified TCR beta libraries were sequenced as 87-base-pair reads on the Illumina HiSeq System. For the original study's pipeline: A later analysis tallied 70 million to 100 million unique TCR beta chains across the 666 repertoires, and approximately 12 million of those chains were shared by two or more donors. Raw reads were error-corrected and collapsed into unique sequences by a nearest-neighbor algorithm in which closely related sequences were merged to remove PCR and sequencing errors. To assign V, D and J gene segments, CDR3 sequences were aligned to IMGT reference sequences. For a sequence to be retained, a match of at least six nucleotides to both a V gene segment and a J gene segment was required. A rearrangement was called productive if the CDR3 had no stop codons and remained in frame with V and J, and every other rearrangement was called non-productive. Following IMGT convention, CDR3 was defined as the stretch from the second conserved V-encoded cysteine up to the conserved J-encoded phenylalanine. In an earlier analysis of just under 600 of the donors, sequences lacking an unambiguous match to a single V gene segment were excluded. In an earlier analysis of almost 600 of the donors, a V segment was called functional when productive rearrangements were above 56.7%, and segregating when the standard deviation between donors exceeded 5%. A statistical classification framework was built to diagnose cytomegalovirus status from the catalog of TCR beta chain sequences. In a later analysis, TCR nucleotide sequences were compared against IMGT/GENE-DB human TR gene sequences so that V and J genes could be assigned. In a later analysis, CDR3 sequences and most-parsimonious VDJ recombination scenarios were assigned using the TCRdist pipeline. In a later analysis, each TCR beta chain was defined by its CDR3 amino acid sequence together with its V-gene family, and reads without a unique V-gene family were excluded. To address suspected cross-contamination and a sequencing artifact, a later analysis removed roughly 580 highly shared, low-generation-probability nucleotide sequences. A later analysis calculated a clonal expansion index for each public chain from normalized within-repertoire ranks of inferred template counts. Generation probabilities in a later analysis came from a VDJ recombination model fitted to out-of-frame rearrangements, and those results were checked against IGoR. Hypergeometric tests were used in a later analysis to score TCR-TCR, TCR-HLA and TCR-CMV co-occurrence, with a repertoire-size bias correction applied to the TCR pairs. False discovery rates were estimated in a later analysis by permuting HLA or CMV assignments 20 times. A later analysis grouped co-occurring TCRs with DBSCAN, adding TCRdist sequence similarity when clustering within HLA-allele-positive subsets. For co-occurrence clustering, repertoires with fewer than 30,000 or more than 120,000 public chains were excluded, along with a handful of repertoires with anomalous nucleotide sharing. TCRdb limited this immuneACCESS table to in-frame rearrangements with V and J called. A share of clones is missing; checked studies link under half to unresolved V genes, and the rest is unexplained. V and J calls and clone size are copied from that table; D and trimming were computed from the DNA. In this sample's table one finds tens of thousands of clones. Of the sample, 12% is held by the ten largest clones.

The cohort consisted of hundreds of healthy bone marrow donors. Cohort members were all nominally healthy when sampled, although unrecorded immune exposures were likely present. The donor tested CMV seropositive and was one of the 289 seropositive cohort members. A peripheral blood sample was collected from each donor, and TCR beta sequencing was performed on peripheral blood mononuclear cells. Genomic DNA was extracted from the blood cell samples with the Qiagen DNeasy Blood Extraction Kit. Source material: PBMCs. The receptor chain draws on TRBV10-1 and TRBJ2-4, and TRBD2 matches 11 of the central bases. This receptor was obtained from a man younger than 35 in good health and CMV-seropositive. DNA sequence: TGCGCCAGCAGTGAAAAGTCTAGCGGGAGGACGAACATTCAGTACTTC. Translated, this gives CASSEKSSGRTNIQYF.